A selection of T cell receptor beta chains follows, all from one sample in a study of CD8 T cells in Susac syndrome. TCRdb re-derived calls from the immunoSEQ multiplex PCR reads in MiXCR, one entry per CDR3 protein. The repertoire has hundreds of thousands of distinct CDR3 sequences, more than 85% of them found once; the top ten carry about 0.12%. The sample taken for sequencing was CD8+ T cells from PBMCs. The receptors stem from a human donor with multiple sclerosis. Each CDR3 is given with its conserved first and last residue. Each record gives: D gene, V gene, J gene, clone size, CDR3 protein, CDR3 DNA. The D gene is left open where the match is weak. Rows may omit the clone size; those that give it use once, few, many or a size class.

-	TRBV11-2	TRBJ1-1	-	CASSLGSNVPMNTEAFF	TGTGCCAGCAGCTTAGGGTCCAATGTTCCCATGAACACTGAAGCTTTCTTT
TRBD1	TRBV19	TRBJ1-2	-	CASSADRDGYGYTF	TGTGCCAGTAGTGCAGACAGGGATGGTTATGGCTACACCTTC
TRBD2	TRBV19	TRBJ2-7	-	CASSISASGGIYSYEQYF	TGTGCCAGTAGTATTTCGGCTAGCGGGGGAATCTACTCCTACGAGCAGTACTTC
-	TRBV7-3	TRBJ2-2	-	CASSLIGPGELFF	TGTGCCAGCAGCTTAATAGGGCCCGGGGAGCTGTTTTTT
TRBD2	TRBV28	TRBJ2-1	-	CASSPGLGWGEQFF	TGTGCCAGCAGTCCGGGACTAGGCTGGGGTGAGCAGTTCTTC
-	TRBV3-1	TRBJ1-1	-	CASSSGSGLAEAFF	TGTGCCAGCAGCTCAGGGTCAGGACTAGCTGAAGCTTTCTTT
TRBD2	TRBV7-6	TRBJ2-1	-	CASSSRTSTNEQFF	TGTGCCAGCAGCTCCCGGACTAGCACCAATGAGCAGTTCTTC
-	TRBV15	TRBJ2-7	-	CATSREGWDEQYF	TGTGCCACCAGCAGAGAGGGGTGGGACGAGCAGTACTTC
TRBD2	TRBV7-6	TRBJ2-1	-	CASSLESGLGRYEQFF	TGTGCCAGCAGCTTAGAAAGTGGACTAGGCAGATATGAGCAGTTCTTC
-	TRBV12-3/TRBV12-4	TRBJ2-7	-	CASSLRQAWDEQYF	TGTGCCAGCAGTTTAAGGCAGGCGTGGGACGAGCAGTACTTC
-	TRBV7-9	TRBJ2-1	-	CASSSRPRSTEQFF	TGTGCCAGCAGCTCACGTCCGCGTAGTACTGAGCAGTTCTTC
-	TRBV7-3	TRBJ2-5	-	CASSLLFGEGTQYF	TGTGCCAGCAGCTTACTTTTTGGGGAAGGGACCCAGTACTTC
-	TRBV5-1	TRBJ1-4	-	CASSLSQGNEKLFF	TGCGCCAGCAGCTTAAGCCAGGGCAATGAAAAACTGTTTTTT
-	TRBV9	TRBJ1-1	-	CASSVGSGQSNTEAFF	TGTGCCAGCAGCGTAGGGTCGGGGCAGAGTAACACTGAAGCTTTCTTT
-	TRBV15	TRBJ2-7	-	CATSIGVEYEQYF	TGTGCCACCAGCATAGGGGTGGAATACGAGCAGTACTTC
TRBD2	TRBV6-2/TRBV6-3	TRBJ2-1	-	CASSYRTSGNEQFF	TGTGCCAGCAGTTACCGGACTAGCGGGAATGAGCAGTTCTTC
-	TRBV27	TRBJ1-4	-	CASRPRVARDEKLFF	TGTGCCAGCAGGCCCAGGGTGGCGAGGGATGAAAAACTGTTTTTT
TRBD2	TRBV7-3	TRBJ2-1	-	CASSLIAGANEQFF	TGTGCCAGCAGCTTAATAGCGGGAGCCAATGAGCAGTTCTTC
-	TRBV27	TRBJ2-3	-	CASRPPRADTQYF	TGTGCCAGCCGGCCTCCCCGGGCCGATACGCAGTATTTT
TRBD1	TRBV4-2	TRBJ2-7	once	CASSREQGEREQYF	TGTGCCAGCAGCCGAGAGCAGGGGGAGCGCGAGCAGTACTTC
-	TRBV5-1	TRBJ2-7	-	CASSFQGSGYEQYF	TGCGCCAGCAGCTTTCAGGGATCAGGGTACGAGCAGTACTTC
-	TRBV2	TRBJ1-1	-	CARTSETTGSTEAFF	TGTGCCAGGACATCGGAGACAACGGGGAGCACTGAAGCTTTCTTT
-	TRBV6-6	TRBJ2-2	-	CASSKVGGPELFF	TGTGCCAGCTCTAAAGTGGGGGGGCCGGAGCTGTTTTTT
-	TRBV19	TRBJ2-1	-	CASTLGWGSEQFF	TGTGCCAGTACCCTAGGCTGGGGGAGTGAGCAGTTCTTC
-	TRBV28	TRBJ1-1	-	CASSPIGDVSSPGDNTEAFF	TGTGCCAGCAGTCCCATTGGGGACGTCTCGTCCCCAGGGGACAACACTGAAGCTTTCTTT
-	TRBV30	TRBJ1-1	-	CAWSDNLNTEAFF	TGTGCCTGGAGTGATAACTTGAACACTGAAGCTTTCTTT
TRBD2	TRBV9	TRBJ2-3	-	CASSPWTSGAQYF	TGTGCCAGCAGCCCCTGGACTAGCGGCGCGCAGTATTTT
TRBD2	TRBV19	TRBJ2-1	-	CASGVGLAEQFF	TGTGCCAGTGGCGTGGGACTAGCGGAGCAGTTCTTC
TRBD1	TRBV5-8	TRBJ1-5	-	CASSSDREDQPQHF	TGTGCCAGCAGCTCGGACAGGGAGGATCAGCCCCAGCATTTT
-	TRBV5-6	TRBJ2-7	-	CASSSPRDLPHEQYF	TGTGCCAGCAGCTCCCCGCGGGATCTACCCCACGAGCAGTACTTC
-	TRBV27	TRBJ2-1	-	CASSLTGSNEQFF	TGTGCCAGCAGTTTAACAGGGAGCAATGAGCAGTTCTTC
-	TRBV19	TRBJ1-2	-	CASSSTDQYYGYTF	TGTGCCAGTAGTTCTACCGACCAGTACTATGGCTACACCTTC
TRBD1	TRBV27	TRBJ2-1	-	CASSLSGQYNEQFF	TGTGCCAGCAGTTTATCGGGACAGTACAATGAGCAGTTCTTC
-	TRBV27	TRBJ1-5	-	CASSPSGRSPQHF	TGTGCCAGCAGTCCATCAGGTCGGTCGCCCCAGCATTTT
-	TRBV7-9	TRBJ1-1	-	CASSLVQGPPEAFF	TGTGCCAGCAGCTTGGTACAGGGCCCACCTGAAGCTTTCTTT
TRBD2	TRBV20-1	TRBJ2-1	-	CSASLAGGPNEQFF	TGCAGTGCTAGTTTAGCGGGAGGGCCAAATGAGCAGTTCTTC
TRBD2	TRBV9	TRBJ2-3	-	CASTTSTSGGTDTQYF	TGTGCCAGCACAACCTCGACTAGCGGGGGCACAGATACGCAGTATTTT
-	TRBV2	TRBJ2-1	few	CASSRVNEQFF	TGTGCCAGCAGCAGAGTTAATGAGCAGTTCTTC
TRBD2	TRBV5-4	TRBJ2-1	-	CASSLGGLAYNEQFF	TGTGCCAGCAGCCTGGGAGGGCTAGCTTACAATGAGCAGTTCTTC
TRBD2	TRBV13	TRBJ2-1	-	CASSSGLAGGTYNEQFF	TGTGCCAGCAGCTCTGGACTAGCGGGGGGGACCTACAATGAGCAGTTCTTC
-	TRBV4-1	TRBJ2-1	-	CASSPFSPQGNEQFF	TGCGCCAGCAGCCCCTTTAGCCCACAAGGGAATGAGCAGTTCTTC
-	TRBV2	TRBJ2-3	-	CASSEVAGRGWDTQYF	TGTGCCAGCAGTGAAGTCGCGGGACGGGGTTGGGATACGCAGTATTTT
TRBD1	TRBV5-1	TRBJ1-1	-	CASSWTGFSEAFF	TGCGCCAGCAGCTGGACAGGGTTTTCTGAAGCTTTCTTT
-	TRBV4-1	TRBJ2-7	-	CASSQPLGEQYF	TGCGCCAGCAGCCAACCTTTGGGGGAGCAGTACTTC
-	TRBV19	TRBJ2-7	-	CASTSELTANPYEQYF	TGTGCCAGTACTAGCGAATTGACGGCGAACCCCTACGAGCAGTACTTC
-	TRBV7-9	TRBJ1-3	-	CASSSLWDNSGNTIYF	TGTGCCAGCAGCTCACTCTGGGACAACTCTGGAAACACCATATATTTT